The TCR beta chain described here comes from a study of cytomegalovirus exposure and HLA in healthy donors. Study-level findings and limits: Immune exposure was documented only through CMV serostatus. Despite most TCR sequences being rare, some public TCRs occurred in many donors.

The PCR had 60 Vbeta and 13 Jbeta primers. Libraries were prepared by immunoSEQ multiplex PCR; TCRdb keeps only in-frame clonotypes and omits some of them. The sample contains more than 140,000 clones, less than 65% of which appear only once. A note on this clone: Antigen unknown.

Germline V gene lookup returns CDR1 SGDLS and CDR2 YYNGEE. The CDR3 runs to 13 residues. V was cut by 4 bases and J by 3 bases, with 9 bases left in between. Donors had nominal health at sampling but likely had unrecorded immune exposures. V usage is TRBV9 and J usage is TRBJ2-3; D is undetermined. Input material: PBMCs. The clonotype originates from a woman in her 30s in good health and CMV-seropositive. The CDR3 region is CASSLRGTDTQYF. The CDR3 bases are TGTGCCAGCAGCCTTAGAGGTACAGATACGCAGTATTTT.